The 15 T cell receptor beta chains below come from one sample, sequenced in a study of blood T cell repertoires in COVID-19. The repertoire was sequenced with immunoSEQ multiplex PCR; TCRdb's copy has only in-frame clones and lacks some. This sample carries roughly 430,000 clones, about 88% of them seen once, and the ten largest clones take around 1.5%. Sequenced: PBMCs or T cells enriched from blood (not recorded which). These receptors were collected from a woman aged 18-35 years who had been exposed to COVID-19.

V is TRBV3-1 (or the pseudogene TRBV3-2) and J is TRBJ2-1; maybe TRBD2 (6 bases). V lost 0 bases to trimming and J lost 5 bases, with 11 bases between them. Germline values: CDR1 LGHDT, CDR2 YNNKEL (reference sequence). The CDR3 has 15 amino acids. As DNA, the CDR3 is TGTGCCAGCAGCCAAGATATGGTAGCGGACAATGAGCAGTTCTTC. It translates to CASSQDMVADNEQFF.

The rearrangement uses TRBV20-1 and TRBJ2-5; D gene uncertain. The CDR3 extends over 11 amino acids. Germline loops: CDR1 DFQATT, CDR2 SNEGSKA (reference sequence). V was shortened by 3 bases and J by 5 bases, with 7 bases between the two germline ends. The CDR3 sequence is CSARRWETQYF. The CDR3 DNA sequence: TGCAGTGCTAGGAGGTGGGAGACCCAGTACTTC.

The chain recombines TRBV7-2 with TRBJ2-7; no clear D gene. This CDR3 is built from 11 residues. Trimming stripped 6 bases from V and 4 bases from J, with 7 bases between. CDR1 SGHTA and CDR2 FQGNSA come from the germline V gene. In DNA form, the CDR3 reads TGTGCCAGCAGGGCTGATTACGAGCAGTACTTC. This codes for CASRADYEQYF.

The chain links TRBV5-6 to TRBJ1-2; 9 bases map to TRBD1. The CDR3 consists of 15 residues. CDR1 SGHDT and CDR2 YYEEEE come from the germline V gene. V shed 2 bases, J shed 5 bases, and the junction held 7 bases outside the gene matches. CDR3 amino acids: CASSFWTGDSYGYTF. The DNA of the CDR3 is TGTGCCAGCAGCTTCTGGACAGGGGACTCATATGGCTACACCTTC.

The chain joins TRBV6-6 to TRBJ2-5; maybe TRBD1 (5 bases). The length of the CDR3 is 16 residues. CDR1 and CDR2 (germline): MNHNY, SVGAGI (reference sequence). V gave up 2 bases and J gave up 0 bases, with 13 bases separating them. The CDR3 loop is CASSYKVRAYQETQYF. CDR3 DNA sequence: TGTGCCAGCAGTTACAAGGTCAGGGCTTACCAAGAGACCCAGTACTTC.

The chain has TRBV7-9 and TRBJ1-4; TRBD1 might be the D (5 bases). CDR1 SEHNR and CDR2 FQNEAQ come from the germline V gene (reference sequence). Trimming pared 4 bases from V and 7 bases from J, leaving 19 bases between. This CDR3 comprises 16 residues. In nucleotides, the CDR3 is TGTGCCAGCAGCTCGGGAGGGACCGGGGCCTCTGAAAAACTGTTTTTT. This sequence encodes CASSSGGTGASEKLFF.

V gene TRBV4-3 combines with J gene TRBJ1-5, with a weak D call TRBD1 (5 bases). The CDR3 totals 17 residues. Trimming stripped 0 bases from V and 3 bases from J, with 15 bases between. Germline assignment: CDR1 LGHNA and CDR2 YSLEER. CDR3 protein: CASSQDIGGGYNQPQHF. The DNA for the CDR3 is TGCGCCAGCAGCCAAGATATCGGGGGTGGATACAATCAGCCCCAGCATTTT.

The chain employs TRBV7-2 and TRBJ2-3, with 8 bases fitting TRBD2. Germline lookup yields CDR1 SGHTA and CDR2 FQGNSA. The CDR3 has 15 residues. V shed 5 bases, J shed 6 bases, and the junction held 10 bases outside the gene matches. The CDR3 here is CASSNSGVLDDTQYF. The CDR3 DNA is TGTGCCAGCAGCAATAGCGGGGTTCTCGACGATACGCAGTATTTT. Together with reference TRBV7-2 and TRBJ2-3, the CDR3 gives the full variable domain: GAGVSQSPSNKVTEKGKDVELRCDPISGHTALYWYRQSLGQGLEFLIYFQGNSAPDKSGLPSDRFSAERTGGSVSTLTIQRTQQEDSAVYLCASSNSGVLDDTQYFGPGTRLTVL.

CDR3 sequence reads: CSASDDSSGNTIYF. The CDR3 DNA sequence: TGCAGTGCTAGTGACGACAGCTCTGGAAACACCATATATTTT. The V gene is TRBV20-1, the J gene TRBJ1-3; perhaps TRBD1 as D (5 bases). The CDR3 runs 14 residues. In germline, CDR1 is DFQATT, CDR2 SNEGSKA (reference sequence). Trimming stripped 3 bases from V and 0 bases from J, with 9 bases between.

The J gene is TRBJ2-1, the V gene TRBV28, with D possibly TRBD1 on 5 matching bases. Germline V gives CDR1 MDHEN, CDR2 SYDVKM. V was trimmed by 2 bases and J by 10 bases, leaving 6 bases between them. The CDR3 totals 11 residues. The CDR3 reads CASSLRTEQFF. Written as DNA, the CDR3 is TGTGCCAGCAGTTTAAGGACAGAGCAGTTCTTC.

The chain joins TRBV4-1 to TRBJ1-4; D gene ambiguous. CDR3 size: 15 residues. Germline V lookup: CDR1 MGHRA, CDR2 YSYEKL. V was cut by 3 bases and J by 0 bases, with 8 bases left in between. Here the CDR3 DNA reads TGCGCCAGCAGCCATTCGGGTGCAACTAATGAAAAACTGTTTTTT. Protein product: CASSHSGATNEKLFF.

The chain joins TRBV7-9 to TRBJ2-1; D ambiguous. V dropped 3 bases and J dropped 0 bases, with 6 bases sitting between them. The CDR3 contains 14 residues. Germline-derived CDR1 and CDR2 are SEHNR and FQNEAQ (reference sequence). The CDR3 region has the DNA TGTGCCAGCAGCTTCAGCGACTCCTACAATGAGCAGTTCTTC. Protein: CASSFSDSYNEQFF.

V is TRBV7-9 and J is TRBJ1-1; 8 bases fit TRBD1. Germline assignment: CDR1 SEHNR and CDR2 FQNEAQ (reference sequence). The CDR3 consists of 14 residues. V shed 6 bases, J shed 4 bases, and the junction held 7 bases outside the gene matches. The CDR3 reads CASSNHRGVTEAFF. The CDR3 coding sequence is TGTGCCAGCAGTAATCACAGGGGGGTCACTGAAGCTTTCTTT.

V gene TRBV11-2 combines with J gene TRBJ2-1; TRBD2 might be the D (6 bases). CDR1 SGHAT and CDR2 FQNNGV come from the germline V gene. V lost 1 base, J lost 0 bases, and 16 bases lay in between. The CDR3 has 18 residues. The CDR3 reads CASSLASGTRSSYNEQFF. The CDR3 coding sequence is TGTGCCAGCAGCTTAGCATCCGGGACTCGAAGCTCCTACAATGAGCAGTTCTTC. Full variable domain (outside the CDR3, taken from reference TRBV11-2 and TRBJ2-1): EAGVAQSPRYKIIEKRQSVAFWCNPISGHATLYWYQQILGQGPKLLIQFQNNGVVDDSQLPKDRFSAERLKGVDSTLKIQPAKLEDSAVYLCASSLASGTRSSYNEQFFGPGTRLTVL.

The V and J genes are TRBV6-5 and TRBJ2-7; 11 positions match TRBD2. CDR1 is MNHEY, CDR2 SVGAGI, per germline. V shed 2 bases and J 2 bases; nucleotides not matched to a gene: 2. This CDR3 spans 15 amino acids. CDR3 amino acids: CASSYISGGAYEQYF. The CDR3 DNA follows: TGTGCCAGCAGTTACATTAGCGGGGGGGCCTACGAGCAGTACTTC.